What follows are 15 T cell receptor beta chains derived from one specimen sequenced in a study of Graves' ophthalmopathy and Graves' hyperthyroidism. From RNA, the CDR3 regions of TCR beta chains were amplified and sequenced. HTBI primers served in a first-round RT-PCR, which a second-round multiplex PCR followed. TCRdb fed the multiplex PCR reads into MiXCR, producing one record per CDR3 protein. The table records some 15,000 distinct CDR3 sequences, 50% of them present only once. Source material: peripheral blood. The receptors originated from a woman in her 30s with Graves' ophthalmopathy.

Concerning this clonotype: This may come from a read error, since a much larger clone is one base off. A read error is likely, as this CDR3 ends without the conserved phenylalanine or tryptophan. The chain uses TRBV2 and TRBJ1-5, with 9 bases identical to TRBD1. V dropped 6 bases and J dropped 5; count of bases not matched to a gene: 2. The CDR3 runs 13 residues. CDR1 is SNHLY and CDR2 is FYNNEI in the germline V gene. The CDR3 is CASRGQGDQPQHS. CDR3 bases: TGTGCCAGCAGGGGACAGGGCGATCAGCCCCAGCATTCT.

As for this clonotype: Mismatch with germline at one junction end may stem from a read error. DNA for the CDR3: TGTGCCGGCAGTTGGGCGAATTTGGACACTGAAGCTTTCTTT. It encodes CAGSWANLDTEAFF. The chain employs TRBV6-2 or TRBV6-3 and TRBJ1-1; no clear D. Per the germline V gene, CDR1 is MNHEY and CDR2 is SVGEGT. This CDR3 has 14 amino acids.

The sample holds many counts of this clonotype. The V call is TRBV2, the J call TRBJ1-5; D is perhaps TRBD1 (5 bases). The ends were cut back, 3 bases at V and 6 bases at J, with 12 bases in the middle. Germline V gene data show CDR1 as SNHLY and CDR2 as FYNNEI. CDR3 length: 14 residues. The CDR3 bases are TGTGCCAGCAGTGACCAGGTGGGGACTCAGCCCCAGCATTTT. This sequence encodes CASSDQVGTQPQHF.

The genes are TRBV7-3 and TRBJ2-1; TRBD2 agrees at 11 bases. The CDR3 runs to 14 residues. Germline-derived CDR1 and CDR2 are SGHTA and FQGTGA. Trimming removed 5 bases from V and 12 bases from J; junction bases left unmatched: 9. The CDR3 bases are TGTGCCAGCAGCGAACTAGCGGGAGTAGGTGTGCAGTTCTTC. This sequence encodes CASSELAGVGVQFF.

The rearrangement links TRBV6-1 to TRBJ2-7, with D possibly being TRBD1 (6 bases). In germline, CDR1 is MNHNS, CDR2 SASEGT. CDR3 length: 16 residues. V shed 6 bases and J shed 0 bases, with 18 bases lying between them. CDR3: CASRQTRADSSYEQYF. DNA for the CDR3: TGTGCCAGCAGACAGACCAGAGCGGACAGCTCCTACGAGCAGTACTTC.

V is TRBV20-1 and J is TRBJ2-7; TRBD1 matches 9 bases. The CDR3 loop spans 16 amino acids. CDR1 and CDR2 from the germline V gene are DFQATT and SNEGSKA (reference sequence). The ends lost 3 bases at V and 5 bases at J; junction bases unmatched: 14. CDR3 in amino acids: CSASSQQGAIVNEQYF. CDR3 bases: TGCAGTGCTAGTTCCCAACAGGGGGCGATCGTTAACGAGCAGTACTTC.

Within the sample, this clonotype is medium-sized. CDR3 region: CASSLVAGPYNEQFF. The CDR3 DNA follows: TGTGCCAGCAGCTTAGTAGCGGGGCCATACAATGAGCAGTTCTTC. The chain combines TRBV7-2 with TRBJ2-1, with 8 bases that match TRBD2. The CDR3 extends over 15 amino acids. Germline CDR1 is SGHTA and CDR2 is FQGNSA. The junction had 3 bases not matched to a gene; V was cut back by 1 base and J by 4 bases.

This clonotype was counted a few times. V gene TRBV12-3 or TRBV12-4 combines with J gene TRBJ2-1; D possibly matches TRBD1 or TRBD2 (5 bases each). CDR3 length equals 14 residues. Trimming shortened V by 5 bases and J by 5 bases, and 13 bases separated the two germline ends. The CDR3 DNA reads as TGTGCCAGCAGTGCCGGGACCGTAAACAATGAGCAGTTCTTC. Residues: CASSAGTVNNEQFF.

This clonotype is termed medium-sized. The rearrangement links TRBV9 to TRBJ2-7, with D possibly TRBD1 on 5 matching bases. The CDR3 contains 14 residues. Germline V gives CDR1 SGDLS, CDR2 YYNGEE. Trimming took off 2 bases at V and 3 bases at J, with 12 bases between the two ends. DNA of the CDR3: TGTGCCAGCAGCGTGGGGCAGAGTGACTACGAGCAGTACGTC. Translating gives CASSVGQSDYEQYV.

The chain couples TRBV15 to TRBJ1-6; 7 nucleotides agree with TRBD1. Germline CDR1 reads LNHNV; CDR2 reads YYDKDF (reference sequence). Trimming removed 0 bases from V and 7 bases from J; junction bases left unmatched: 3. This CDR3 has 15 residues. As DNA, the CDR3 is TGTGCCACCAGCAGAGAGCAGGGGGGAAATTCACCCCTCCACTTT. It yields the protein CATSREQGGNSPLHF.

As to this clonotype: One end of the junction varies from germline; a read error may be responsible. J is TRBJ1-1 and V is TRBV10-3; 7 nucleotides agree with TRBD1. The CDR3 covers 15 residues. Germline V gives CDR1 ENHRY, CDR2 SYGVKD. The CDR3 nucleotides read TGTGCCATCTGTGGTATGACAGGGTCCAACACTGAAGCTTCCTTT. It translates to CAICGMTGSNTEASF.

As regards this clonotype: A junction boundary mismatches the germline segment, possibly from a read error. The rearrangement links TRBV7-3 to TRBJ1-1; the D is unclear. The CDR3 spans 14 residues. From germline, CDR1 is SGHTA and CDR2 FQGTGA. The CDR3 sequence is CASSLGHSNTGAFF. The CDR3 region has the DNA TGTGCCAGCAGCTTAGGGCATTCGAACACTGGAGCTTTCTTT.

The V call is TRBV10-3, the J call TRBJ2-7, with 8 positions matching TRBD2. This CDR3 comprises 14 residues. CDR1 and CDR2 (germline): ENHRY, SYGVKD. The V and J ends lost 6 bases and 0 bases, in that order; junction bases with no gene match: 4. In DNA form, the CDR3 reads TGTGCCATCAGCAACAGCGGGAGCTCCTACGAGCAGTACTTC. It encodes CAISNSGSSYEQYF.

The gene calls are TRBV15 and TRBJ1-2, with D maybe TRBD1 (6 bases). The CDR3 is made up of 15 amino acids. Germline CDR1 is LNHNV and CDR2 is YYDKDF (reference sequence). Deletions cut 4 bases from V and 8 bases from J, with 20 bases between. CDR3 region: CATSIPRGDGRGYTF. CDR3 DNA sequence: TGTGCCACCAGCATCCCCAGGGGAGACGGTCGAGGCTACACCTTC. The full variable domain, rest sourced from reference TRBV15 and TRBJ1-2, is DAMVIQNPRYQVTQFGKPVTLSCSQTLNHNVMYWYQQKSSQAPKLLFHYYDKDFNNEADTPDNFQSRRPNTSFCFLDIRSPGLGDTAMYLCATSIPRGDGRGYTFGSGTRLTVV.

This clonotype is medium-sized (0.01 to 0.1%) within its sample. The chain links TRBV20-1 to TRBJ2-1; the match to TRBD2 covers 10 bases. There are 15 residues in the CDR3. V lost 4 bases and J lost 8; bases outside the gene matches: 11. Germline values: CDR1 DFQATT, CDR2 SNEGSKA (reference sequence). CDR3 in DNA: TGCAGTGCTAAAAAGCGGGAGGGCTTTAGAGATGAGCAGTTCTTC. Its translation is CSAKKREGFRDEQFF.